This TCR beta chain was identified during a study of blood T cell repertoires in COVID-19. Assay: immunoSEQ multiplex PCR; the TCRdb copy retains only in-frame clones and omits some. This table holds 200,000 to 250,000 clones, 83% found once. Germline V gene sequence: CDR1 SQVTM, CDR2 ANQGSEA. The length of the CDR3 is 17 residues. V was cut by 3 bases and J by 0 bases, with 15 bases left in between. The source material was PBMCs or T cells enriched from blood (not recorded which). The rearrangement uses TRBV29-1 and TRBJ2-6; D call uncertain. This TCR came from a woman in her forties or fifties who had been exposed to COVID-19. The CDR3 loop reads CSVDLGGISSGANVLTF. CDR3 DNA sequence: TGCAGCGTTGATCTCGGCGGAATCTCCTCTGGGGCCAACGTCCTGACTTTC.